A selection of T cell receptor beta chains follows, all from one sample in a study of shared clonotypes between healthy human individuals. Assay used: immunoSEQ multiplex PCR; TCRdb lists only in-frame clones, some missing. This sample has under 550,000 clones, with 90% to 97% found just once. The sample consisted of naive CD4+ T cells sorted from blood. The receptor source for this set is a woman under 40 in good health. The CDR3 runs from the conserved cysteine through the conserved F or W. D genes are given only for firm matches. The size of a clone is reported for some rows only, either as once, few or many, or as a class for expanded clones.

j_call clone_size d_call v_call cdr3_aa cdr3_nt
TRBJ2-1 NA NA TRBV10-3 CAISESRTTYEQFF TGTGCCATCAGTGAGTCGAGGACTACGTATGAGCAGTTCTTC
TRBJ1-1 NA TRBD1 TRBV5-6 CASSHMDRNNREAFF TGTGCCAGCAGCCATATGGACAGGAACAACCGGGAAGCTTTCTTT
TRBJ2-5 NA TRBD2 TRBV10-3 CAISEPPGLGGGETQYF TGTGCCATCAGTGAGCCTCCGGGACTAGGTGGGGGGGAGACCCAGTACTTC
TRBJ2-3 NA TRBD2 TRBV27 CASSFGLAGTDTQYF TGTGCCAGCAGTTTCGGACTAGCAGGCACAGATACGCAGTATTTT
TRBJ2-5 NA TRBD2 TRBV28 CASRERHRLADF TGTGCCAGCAGAGAGAGACACCGACTAGCGGACTTC
TRBJ1-2 NA NA TRBV10-3 CAISEWGNDGYTF TGTGCCATCAGTGAGTGGGGGAACGACGGCTACACCTTC
TRBJ2-5 NA NA TRBV18 CASSPPSHRETQYF TGTGCCAGCTCACCTCCCTCCCATCGGGAGACCCAGTACTTC
TRBJ1-3 once NA TRBV5-4 CASRGSGNTIYF TGTGCCAGCAGGGGAAGCGGAAACACCATATATTTT
TRBJ2-7 NA NA TRBV21-1 CASSKGRRRRKAGEIYEQYF TGTGCCAGCAGCAAGGGGAGGAGGCGAAGGAAGGCGGGAGAAATCTACGAGCAGTACTTC
TRBJ1-1 once NA TRBV6-6 CASSFSMNTEAFF TGTGCCAGCAGTTTTTCTATGAACACTGAAGCTTTCTTT
TRBJ2-7 NA TRBD1 TRBV18 CASSPGQGNEQYF TGTGCCAGCTCACCCGGACAGGGTAACGAGCAGTACTTC